The 15 T cell receptor beta chains listed next were all sequenced from one sample in a study of a mutant IDH1 vaccine in newly diagnosed glioma. The antigens of these receptors remain unknown. Regarding time point: week 35, safety follow-up. The vaccine gave 300 ug of a 20-mer mutant IDH1 peptide subcutaneously per dose. TCRdb's table, derived via immunoSEQ multiplex PCR, lists solely in-frame clones and lacks some. The sample consists of about 31,000 clones, roughly 75% of them appearing once. The sample in question was PBMCs, obtained from a glioma patient whose treatment included an IDH1 peptide vaccine. The receptors come from a woman in her forties with glioma.

The rearrangement links TRBV7-6 to TRBJ1-4, with D unresolved. The germline V gene encodes CDR1 SGHVS and CDR2 FNYEAQ. V dropped 4 bases and J dropped 1 base, with 10 bases sitting between them. There are 15 residues in the CDR3. CDR3 nucleotide sequence: TGTGCCAGCAGCTCGCGGGCGGGAACTAATGAAAAACTGTTTTTT. It specifies CASSSRAGTNEKLFF.

The chain couples TRBV27 to TRBJ2-3; D is unclear. Germline V gene lookup returns CDR1 MNHEY and CDR2 SMNVEV (reference sequence). V shed 7 bases and J shed 0 bases, with 8 bases lying between them. The CDR3 consists of 13 residues. This chain's CDR3 is CASIGPSTDTQYF. CDR3 nucleotides: TGTGCCAGCATCGGGCCCAGCACAGATACGCAGTATTTT.

The chain links TRBV10-1 to TRBJ1-1; D is unresolved. V was clipped by 4 bases and J by 1 base, with 13 bases between them. Germline CDR1 is WNHNN and CDR2 is SYGVQD (reference sequence). This CDR3 has 15 amino acids. CDR3 DNA sequence: TGCGCCAGCAGTGGACCCCGGCCTTGGAACACTGAAGCTTTCTTT. This gives the protein CASSGPRPWNTEAFF.

The chain has TRBV7-2 and TRBJ2-1, with 8 bases lining up with TRBD1. From germline, CDR1 is SGHTA and CDR2 FQGNSA. This CDR3 is 13 amino acids long. V dropped 7 bases and J dropped 10; count of bases not matched to a gene: 9. CDR3 in DNA: TGTGCCAGCACCTATCCAGGGGGCGGCGAGCAGTTCTTC. Protein product: CASTYPGGGEQFF.

V is TRBV6-5 and J is TRBJ1-6; no definite D call. The ends were cut back, 7 bases at V and 11 bases at J, with 18 bases in the middle. This CDR3 comprises 14 residues. Per the germline V gene, CDR1 is MNHEY and CDR2 is SVGAGI. In DNA form, the CDR3 reads TGTGCCAGCAAAACGCAACGGTTTGGGACACCCCTCCACTTT. Its protein product is CASKTQRFGTPLHF.

The rearrangement uses TRBV5-1 and TRBJ1-5; 10 nucleotides line up with TRBD1. J gave up 5 bases and V 6 bases, and 8 bases lay outside the gene matches. Germline V CDR1 and CDR2: SGHRS, YFSETQ. The length of the CDR3 is 15 residues. CDR3 nucleotide sequence: TGCGCCAGCATCACTGACAGGGGGCAAGATCAGCCCCAGCATTTT. This sequence encodes CASITDRGQDQPQHF.

The gene calls are TRBV20-1 and TRBJ1-2; D perhaps matches TRBD1 (5 bases). Trimming left V 6 bases short and J 7 bases short, with 12 bases between. The germline CDR1 and CDR2 sequences are DFQATT and SNEGSKA (reference sequence). CDR3 size: 11 residues. This CDR3 is CSARDVPGYTF. The DNA of the CDR3 is TGCAGTGCAAGGGACGTTCCTGGCTACACCTTC.

The J gene is TRBJ1-4, the V gene TRBV5-1, with a tentative D call TRBD1 (5 bases). V was clipped by 0 bases and J by 8 bases, with 8 bases between them. Germline V gene sequence: CDR1 SGHRS, CDR2 YFSETQ. The CDR3 spans 13 residues. The chain's CDR3 is CASSLVGVEKLFF. The CDR3 DNA reads as TGCGCCAGCAGCTTGGTGGGGGTGGAAAAACTGTTTTTT.

The chain carries TRBV15 and TRBJ2-3; weak D call: TRBD2 (5 bases). V gave up 0 bases and J gave up 1 base, with 11 bases separating them. This CDR3 comprises 16 residues. Germline CDR1 reads LNHNV; CDR2 reads YYDKDF (reference sequence). CDR3: CATSREAAARTDTQYF. CDR3 DNA sequence: TGTGCCACCAGCAGAGAGGCAGCGGCCCGCACAGATACGCAGTATTTT.

This chain uses TRBV13 with TRBJ1-2, with a possible D match to TRBD1 (5 bases). Germline V lookup: CDR1 PRHDT, CDR2 FYEKMQ (reference sequence). The CDR3 totals 14 residues. V lost 6 bases and J 1 base, leaving 12 bases between the germline ends. The CDR3 nucleotides are TGTGCCAGCAGGACCCGGGGCGGTAACTATGGCTACACCTTC. Translation: CASRTRGGNYGYTF.

The rearrangement links TRBV5-1 to TRBJ1-1; 10 bases are a match to TRBD1. The ends lost 3 bases at V and 4 bases at J; junction bases unmatched: 3. CDR3 length equals 14 residues. In germline, CDR1 is SGHRS, CDR2 YFSETQ. CDR3 sequence (DNA): TGCGCCAGCAGCTGGACAGGGGGGGCCACTGAAGCTTTCTTT. Amino acid sequence: CASSWTGGATEAFF.

The rearrangement links TRBV27 to TRBJ1-5; 7 bases agree with TRBD1. V lost 5 bases to trimming and J lost 16 bases; unmatched junction nucleotides: 11. Germline assignment: CDR1 MNHEY and CDR2 SMNVEV (reference sequence). This CDR3 region has 12 residues. In nucleotides, the CDR3 is TGTGCCAGCAGTCGCCACAGGGGACCGAGACATTTT. It translates to CASSRHRGPRHF.

The V and J genes are TRBV11-2 and TRBJ2-2; 9 nucleotides match TRBD1. V was pared by 5 bases and J by 5 bases, with 6 bases of the junction left unmatched. Germline CDR1 and CDR2: SGHAT and FQNNGV. CDR3 length equals 15 residues. The CDR3 protein is CASSLGTGWTGELFF. CDR3 DNA sequence: TGTGCCAGCAGCCTAGGGACAGGGTGGACCGGGGAGCTGTTTTTT.

The gene calls are TRBV14 and TRBJ1-2, with TRBD1 as a possible D gene (5 bases). The V gene lost 0 bases and the J gene lost 8 bases, with 16 bases spanning the gap. This CDR3 contains 15 residues. Germline CDR1 is SGHDN and CDR2 is FVKESK. The CDR3 DNA reads as TGTGCCAGCAGCCAAGATTTGGGGCCCGGGGTGGGCTACACCTTC. This codes for CASSQDLGPGVGYTF.

The chain is built from TRBV10-1 and TRBJ1-1, with TRBD1 identical over 10 bases. The CDR3 contains 17 residues. In germline, CDR1 is WNHNN, CDR2 SYGVQD (reference sequence). The V gene end was trimmed by 0 bases and the J gene end by 5 bases; junction bases not matched to a gene: 9. CDR3 sequence reads: CASSESTPGQGRTEAFF. The CDR3 DNA is TGCGCCAGCAGTGAGTCAACTCCGGGACAGGGGAGGACTGAAGCTTTCTTT.